These 26 T cell receptor beta chains were sequenced from one sample in a study of T cells in women clearing cervical HPV infection. Libraries were prepared by immunoSEQ multiplex PCR; TCRdb keeps only in-frame clonotypes and omits some of them. The sample's table shows approximately 44,000 clones. The sample taken for sequencing was blood buffy coat. The receptors were gathered from a woman aged 18 to 75 with a cervical HPV16 infection that either progressed to CIN3+ or cleared (not recorded which).

Concerning this clone itself: Coverage ceases 3 residues before the CDR3 finishes, and the germline J gene fills in the end. The rearrangement uses TRBV19 and TRBJ1-1, with D perhaps TRBD1 (5 bases). CDR3 size: 12 residues. CDR1 is LNHDA and CDR2 is SQIVND in the germline V gene (reference sequence). The CDR3 spells CASKPAREEAFF. CDR3 DNA, as far as it was read: TGTGCCAGTAAGCCGGCCAGGGAGGAA.

As concerns this clone: The CDR3 end falls 3 residues outside the read, so it is completed with the germline J gene. The V and J genes are TRBV7-9 and TRBJ2-5; possibly TRBD1 for D (5 bases). The CDR3 has 14 amino acids. Germline CDR1 SEHNR, CDR2 FQNEAQ (reference sequence). The V and J ends lost 1 base and 7 bases respectively, with 13 bases between them. The CDR3 protein is CASSLVVQGGTQYF. CDR3 DNA, as far as it was read: TGTGCCAGCAGCTTAGTCGTTCAGGGTGGGACC.

This clone shows up as medium-sized by frequency. CDR3 DNA (partial): TGTGCCAGCAGCTTATTCGAGACAGGGTCCTACGAG. Translating it yields CASSLFETGSYE. The entire CDR3 is CASSLFETGSYEQYF. The V call is TRBV7-9, the J call TRBJ2-7; 7 bases fit TRBD1. The read stops 3 residues short of the end of the CDR3; the missing end is completed from the germline J gene. Germline V lookup: CDR1 SEHNR, CDR2 FQNEAQ (reference sequence). The CDR3 length is 15 residues. V shed 2 bases, J shed 1 base, and the junction held 5 bases outside the gene matches.

A remark on this clone: The read gets to within 3 residues of the CDR3 end, and the germline J gene fills in the rest. The rearrangement uses TRBV20-1 and TRBJ1-1; D is perhaps TRBD1 (5 bases). The V gene lost 1 base and the J gene lost 5 bases, with 14 bases spanning the gap. There are 14 residues in the CDR3. CDR1 and CDR2 (germline): DFQATT, SNEGSKA (reference sequence). The CDR3 loop reads CSARVPGRVTEAFF. The CDR3 DNA, read in part, is TGCAGTGCTAGAGTCCCAGGGAGAGTGACTGAA.

On this clone itself: The read falls 3 residues short of the CDR3 end, and the missing part is taken from the germline J gene. J is TRBJ2-1 and V is TRBV20-1, with D possibly being TRBD2 (6 bases). V lost 4 bases and J lost 4, with 14 bases in between. This CDR3 comprises 14 residues. Germline lookup yields CDR1 DFQATT and CDR2 SNEGSKA (reference sequence). CDR3 loop: CSATTTSGYNEQFF. CDR3 bases read: TGCAGTGCTACTACGACTAGTGGATACAATGAG.

For this clone: The CDR3 end falls 3 residues outside the read, so it is completed with the germline J gene. This chain links TRBV19 with TRBJ2-2, with TRBD1 identical over 8 bases. The trim removed 6 bases at V and 7 bases at J, leaving 7 bases unmatched. The CDR3 extends over 14 amino acids. CDR1 and CDR2 (germline): LNHDA, SQIVND (reference sequence). This CDR3 is CASRETGEGGELFF. The part of the CDR3 DNA that was read is TGTGCCAGTAGGGAGACAGGGGAAGGCGGGGAG.

As to this clone: The CDR3 end lies 3 residues beyond the end of the read and is filled in from the germline J gene. V usage is TRBV7-8 and J usage is TRBJ1-5; D is uncertain. The germline gives CDR1 SGHVS, CDR2 FQNEAQ. CDR3 size: 11 residues. Trimming took 11 bases from V and 9 from J, leaving 14 bases between them. This CDR3 reads CALTPGGPQHF. The CDR3 bases that were read are TGTGCCCTCACCCCCGGCGGGCCC.

Worth noting for this clone: With the read ending 3 residues before the CDR3 end, the germline J gene is used to fill in that end. This sequence joins TRBV20-1 and TRBJ2-1; 9 nucleotides agree with TRBD1. In germline, CDR1 is DFQATT, CDR2 SNEGSKA (reference sequence). V gave up 2 bases and J gave up 6 bases; unmatched junction bases: 8. The CDR3 runs 15 residues. The CDR3 loop reads CSARSGTGFGNEQFF. The sequenced CDR3 bases are TGCAGTGCTAGATCGGGGACAGGGTTTGGCAATGAG.

The chain's CDR3 is CASSPIAGGVTDTQYF. The sequenced CDR3 bases are TGTGCCAGCTCACCAATAGCGGGGGGCGTCACAGATACG. V usage is TRBV18 and J usage is TRBJ2-3; 10 bases are shared with TRBD2. The observed sequence ends 3 residues before the CDR3 terminus, with the missing tail filled in from the germline J gene. This CDR3 has 16 residues. CDR1 KGHSH and CDR2 LQKENI come from the germline V gene. V dropped 2 bases and J dropped 2; count of bases not matched to a gene: 4.

Comment on this clone: From the germline J gene comes the end of the CDR3, since the read stops 3 residues before it. This chain uses TRBV5-1 with TRBJ2-2, with 7 nucleotides matching TRBD1. Germline lookup yields CDR1 SGHRS and CDR2 YFSETQ. This CDR3 contains 18 residues. Trimming removed 0 bases from V and 3 bases from J; junction bases left unmatched: 11. CDR3 loop: CASSLAGAGGSYTGELFF. The part of the CDR3 DNA that was read is TGCGCCAGCAGCTTGGCCGGGGCAGGGGGTTCCTACACCGGGGAG.

Concerning this clone itself: Read coverage stops 3 residues before the CDR3 terminus; the germline J gene supplies the remainder. The J gene is TRBJ2-1, the V gene TRBV5-1, with TRBD2 matching over 14 bases. The CDR3 has 17 residues. With 2 bases clipped from V and 4 bases from J, the junction kept 5 bases outside the gene matches. From germline, CDR1 is SGHRS and CDR2 YFSETQ. The CDR3 region is CASSFRTSGGPYNEQFF. The sequenced part of the CDR3 DNA is TGCGCCAGCAGCTTTCGGACTAGCGGGGGGCCGTACAATGAG.

As to this clone: The CDR3 end is not reached by the read, which stops 3 residues before it; the germline J gene fills it in. The V and J genes are TRBV20-1 and TRBJ2-3; maybe TRBD2 (6 bases). V was shortened by 6 bases and J by 0 bases, with 13 bases between the two germline ends. Germline CDR1 and CDR2: DFQATT and SNEGSKA (reference sequence). The CDR3 has 14 residues. The CDR3 bases that were read are TGCAGTGCGTCATACGGGACTAGCACAGATACG. Encoded protein: CSASYGTSTDT. The CDR3, in full, reads CSASYGTSTDTQYF.

Notes on this clone: The read gets to within 3 residues of the CDR3 end, and the germline J gene fills in the rest. J is TRBJ2-2 and V is TRBV28; TRBD1 matches 7 bases. The germline V gene encodes CDR1 MDHEN and CDR2 SYDVKM. Trimming at V came to 5 bases and at J to 7 bases, leaving 7 bases not matched to a gene. The CDR3 is 14 residues long. The DNA read from the CDR3 is TGTGCCAGCAGTCGGGACCAGGGGGTCGGGGAG. It yields the protein CASSRDQGVGE. The whole CDR3 is CASSRDQGVGELFF.

Comment on this clone: The CDR3 is cut off 3 residues early in the read; its end comes from the germline J gene. The V call is TRBV30, the J call TRBJ1-1; D unclear. Trimming removed 2 bases at V and 3 bases at J, with 4 bases between. Germline V lookup: CDR1 GTSNPN, CDR2 SVGIG (reference sequence). CDR3 length: 11 amino acids. The covered CDR3 bases are TGTGCCTGGAGTTCATACACTGAA. It is translated as CAWSSYTE. The entire CDR3 protein is CAWSSYTEAFF.

About this clone: Read coverage stops 3 residues before the CDR3 terminus; the germline J gene supplies the remainder. The chain is built from TRBV18 and TRBJ1-5; 7 bases agree with TRBD1. The CDR3 spans 14 residues. V was pared by 1 base and J by 5 bases, with 2 bases of the junction left unmatched. The germline CDR1 and CDR2 sequences are KGHSH and LQKENI. CDR3 DNA (partial): TGTGCCAGCTCACCACGACAGGGAGATCAGCCC. Its translation: CASSPRQGDQP. In full, the CDR3 is CASSPRQGDQPQHF.

Concerning this clone itself: The CDR3 extends 3 residues past the end of the read, so its final part is completed from the germline J gene. The genes are TRBV10-3 and TRBJ2-1, with D perhaps TRBD2 (6 bases). Trimming took off 5 bases at V and 7 bases at J, with 9 bases between the two ends. Germline V CDR1 and CDR2: ENHRY, SYGVKD. The CDR3 extends over 12 amino acids. CDR3 bases read: TGTGCCATCAGTCTTGGGGGGAATGAG. Translated: CAISLGGNE. The CDR3 as a whole reads CAISLGGNEQFF.

A note on this clone: The read finishes 3 residues shy of the CDR3 end, and the germline J gene is used to complete it. V gene TRBV19 combines with J gene TRBJ1-1, with D possibly TRBD1 on 6 matching bases. There are 12 residues in the CDR3. Per germline, CDR1 LNHDA and CDR2 SQIVND (reference sequence). CDR3 DNA, as far as it was read: TGTGCCAGTAGTGGCAGGGGAAGTACG. Translating it yields CASSGRGST. The CDR3 reads in full as CASSGRGSTAFF.

About this clone itself: The read finishes 3 residues shy of the CDR3 end, and the germline J gene is used to complete it. This chain uses TRBV20-1 with TRBJ1-5; weak D call: TRBD1 (6 bases). CDR1 and CDR2 from the germline V gene are DFQATT and SNEGSKA (reference sequence). The CDR3 contains 17 residues. Deletions cut 5 bases from V and 0 bases from J, with 20 bases between. The CDR3 bases that were read are TGCAGTGCTTCACCTACTGACAGGCGCGATAGCAATCAGCCC. This codes for CSASPTDRRDSNQP. The whole CDR3 protein is CSASPTDRRDSNQPQHF.

Details on this clone: Coverage ceases 3 residues before the CDR3 finishes, and the germline J gene fills in the end. This sequence joins TRBV5-1 and TRBJ2-5; 8 bases are shared with TRBD1. The CDR3 has 16 residues. The germline V gene encodes CDR1 SGHRS and CDR2 YFSETQ. The DNA read from the CDR3 is TGCGCCAGCAGCTTGGGAGGGAAACAGGGGGTTGTTACC. Translation gives CASSLGGKQGVVT. The full CDR3 protein is CASSLGGKQGVVTQYF.

On this clone: The read falls 3 residues short of the CDR3 end, and the missing part is taken from the germline J gene. The chain carries TRBV28 and TRBJ1-1, with D maybe TRBD1 (5 bases). The ends were cut back, 10 bases at V and 0 bases at J, with 15 bases in the middle. The CDR3 contains 14 residues. Germline CDR1 reads MDHEN; CDR2 reads SYDVKM. The CDR3 sequence: CATTGPILNTEAFF. The CDR3 bases that were read are TGTGCCACCACAGGTCCGATATTGAACACTGAA.

Details on this clone: The read ends 3 residues before the CDR3 terminus; that terminus is restored from the germline J gene. J is TRBJ1-2 and V is TRBV19; 8 bases fit TRBD1. CDR3 length: 14 residues. J gave up 5 bases and V 6 bases, and 8 bases lay outside the gene matches. Germline V gene data show CDR1 as LNHDA and CDR2 as SQIVND (reference sequence). The CDR3 bases that were read are TGTGCCAGTAGCGGGACAGGCGCTTATTATGGC. Its translation is CASSGTGAYYG. The CDR3 in its entirety is CASSGTGAYYGYTF.

Note on this clone: Read data end 3 residues before the CDR3 end; the end is taken from the germline J gene. V is TRBV19 and J is TRBJ1-2; no firm D call. Germline V gene lookup returns CDR1 LNHDA and CDR2 SQIVND (reference sequence). Trimming left V 5 bases short and J 7 bases short, with 29 bases between. CDR3 length: 18 amino acids. Partial CDR3 DNA: TGTGCCAGTAGTGCGCCGTCAATAGGCGGATTATTTGTTTCTGGC. Protein: CASSAPSIGGLFVSG. The entire CDR3 protein is CASSAPSIGGLFVSGYTF.

Regarding this clone: The sequenced fragment ends 3 residues before the CDR3 boundary, so the rest is inferred from the germline J gene. V is TRBV19 and J is TRBJ1-2; 9 bases are a match to TRBD1. With V trimmed by 6 bases and J by 0 bases, 2 bases remained unmatched. Germline V gives CDR1 LNHDA, CDR2 SQIVND (reference sequence). This CDR3 spans 14 amino acids. The sequenced part of the CDR3 DNA is TGTGCCAGTAGCGACAGGGGGACTAACTATGGC. It encodes CASSDRGTNYG. The full-length CDR3 reads as CASSDRGTNYGYTF.

Concerning this clone: The read ends 3 residues early relative to the CDR3; the germline J gene fills the gap. The genes are TRBV7-3 and TRBJ2-1; 12 positions agree with TRBD1. CDR3 length equals 14 residues. Germline assignment: CDR1 SGHTA and CDR2 FQGTGA. J was trimmed by 9 bases and V by 6 bases; bases with no gene match: 6. The CDR3 loop reads CASSFGTGGGEQFF. Incomplete CDR3 DNA: TGTGCCAGCAGTTTTGGGACAGGGGGCGGTGAG.

Regarding this clone: The CDR3 is cut off 3 residues early in the read; its end comes from the germline J gene. The rearrangement links TRBV5-4 to TRBJ1-2; possible D gene TRBD1, 6 bases. Germline V lookup: CDR1 SGHNT, CDR2 YYREEE (reference sequence). This CDR3 region has 14 residues. V shed 4 bases and J shed 4 bases, with 14 bases lying between them. The covered CDR3 bases are TGTGCCAGCAGCAGGGGGGGCGGAAGCTATGGC. Translated: CASSRGGGSYG. The CDR3, in full, reads CASSRGGGSYGYTF.

Points on this clone: The read ends 3 residues shy of where the CDR3 ends; the end is completed using the germline J gene. The V and J genes are TRBV12-3 or TRBV12-4 and TRBJ2-3; D may be TRBD2 (6 bases). Trimming took 6 bases from V and 0 from J, leaving 16 bases between them. The CDR3 covers 16 residues. CDR3 protein: CASSRRGSGSTDTQYF. The CDR3 bases that were read are TGTGCCAGCAGCCGGAGGGGTAGCGGTAGCACAGATACG.